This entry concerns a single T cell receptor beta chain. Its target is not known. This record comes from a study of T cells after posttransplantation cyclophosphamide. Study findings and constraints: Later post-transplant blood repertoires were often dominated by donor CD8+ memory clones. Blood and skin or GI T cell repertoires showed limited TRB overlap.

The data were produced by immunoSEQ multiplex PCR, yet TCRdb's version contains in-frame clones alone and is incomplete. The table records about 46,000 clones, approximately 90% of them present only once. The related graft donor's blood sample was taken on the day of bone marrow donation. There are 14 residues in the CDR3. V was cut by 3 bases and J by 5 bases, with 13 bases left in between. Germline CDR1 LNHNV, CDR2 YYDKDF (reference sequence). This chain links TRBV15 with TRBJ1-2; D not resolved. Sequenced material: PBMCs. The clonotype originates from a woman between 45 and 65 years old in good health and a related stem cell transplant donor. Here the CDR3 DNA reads TGTGCCACCAGCAGGAGCAACCTACTATATGGCTACACCTTC. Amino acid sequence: CATSRSNLLYGYTF.